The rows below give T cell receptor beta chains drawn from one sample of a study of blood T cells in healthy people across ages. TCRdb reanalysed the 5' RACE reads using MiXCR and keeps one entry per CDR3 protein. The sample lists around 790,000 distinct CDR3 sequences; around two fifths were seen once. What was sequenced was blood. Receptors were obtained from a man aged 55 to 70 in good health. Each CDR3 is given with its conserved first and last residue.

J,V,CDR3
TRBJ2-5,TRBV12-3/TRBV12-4,CASSFENRPGGTPYF
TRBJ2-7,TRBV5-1,CASSLAGDAYEQYF
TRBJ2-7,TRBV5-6,CASSQGARANYEQYF
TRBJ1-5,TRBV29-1,CSARWGNQPQHF
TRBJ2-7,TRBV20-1,CSASGGTYNEQYF
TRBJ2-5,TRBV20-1,CSADSGRQETQYF
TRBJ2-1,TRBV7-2,CASSLQAYNEQFF
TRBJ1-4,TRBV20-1,CSARRQTTNEKLFF
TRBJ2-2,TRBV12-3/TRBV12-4,CASTTRVGGTGELFF
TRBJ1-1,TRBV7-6,CASSSSAGGEAFF
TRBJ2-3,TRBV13,CASSSGPAGDTQYF
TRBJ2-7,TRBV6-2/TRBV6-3,CASSFVANEQYF
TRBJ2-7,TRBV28,CASSFPPRQEIDYEQYF
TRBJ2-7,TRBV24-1,CATAQGPYEQYF
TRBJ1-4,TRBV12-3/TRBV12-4,CASSPRRVSATNEKLFF
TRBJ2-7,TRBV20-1,CSARVGGAWRQNYEQYF
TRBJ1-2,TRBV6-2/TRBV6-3,CASSYGGVSGYTF
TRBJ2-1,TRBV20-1,CSAPEGGQGQFF
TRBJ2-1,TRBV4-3,CASSLTSGGSNEQFF
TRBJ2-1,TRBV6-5,CASSYSPLAGGGNEQFF
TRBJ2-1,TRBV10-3,CAISPSMAGEQFF
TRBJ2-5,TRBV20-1,CSATEETQYF
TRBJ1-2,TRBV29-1,CSVDRGLNYGYTF
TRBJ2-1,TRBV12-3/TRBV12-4,CASSVAGPRGEQFF
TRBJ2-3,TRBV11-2,CASSPKPAADTQYF
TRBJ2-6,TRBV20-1,CSARVRGPGANVLTF
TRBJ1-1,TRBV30,CAWSVHVRATEAFF
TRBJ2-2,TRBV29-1,CSVKLAGATGELFF
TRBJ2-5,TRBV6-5,CASSRGQVSTQYF
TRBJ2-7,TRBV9,CASSPRASGWEQYF
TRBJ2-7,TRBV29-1,CSVEYSSYEQYF
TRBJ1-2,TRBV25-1,CASSAGVDSVVGYTF
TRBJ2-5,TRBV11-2,CAGSFRTVQETQYF
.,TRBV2,CASSQPTGYYEQYF
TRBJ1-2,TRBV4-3,CASSHVRAGEAGYTF
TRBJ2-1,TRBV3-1,CASSQVPRGGGARNEQFF